These 30 T cell receptor beta chains were sequenced from one sample in a study of shared T cell receptors in the human thymus. The table came from immunoSEQ multiplex PCR; TCRdb's copy has only in-frame clones and leaves some out. The sample consists of 500,000 to 750,000 clones, over 75% of them appearing once. These data also featured in a second study, about human thymus T cells.

The sample consisted of thymocytes. Every receptor here comes from a boy younger than two with a congenital heart defect.

This sequence joins TRBV15 and TRBJ2-7; 10 bases are shared with TRBD2. V lost 5 bases, J lost 7 bases, and 11 bases stayed unmatched. CDR1 and CDR2 from the germline V gene are LNHNV and YYDKDF (reference sequence). This CDR3 has 15 amino acids. The CDR3 nucleotides are TGTGCCACCAGCGGACCTAGCGGGAGCGCCTGGGAGCAGTACTTC. Its protein product is CATSGPSGSAWEQYF.

In its sample, this clone was seen once. The gene calls are TRBV27 and TRBJ2-1, with 8 bases fitting TRBD1. There are 16 residues in the CDR3. Trimming removed 3 bases from V and 8 bases from J; junction bases left unmatched: 12. Germline V gene lookup returns CDR1 MNHEY and CDR2 SMNVEV (reference sequence). CDR3 sequence (DNA): TGTGCCAGCAGTTTCCAGACGGACAGGGACTTCGATGAGCAGTTCTTC. Encoded protein: CASSFQTDRDFDEQFF.

As DNA, the CDR3 is TGTGCCAGCAGCCCCCCGGGGGATGAAAAACTGTTTTTT. Its protein product is CASSPPGDEKLFF. V gene TRBV9 combines with J gene TRBJ1-4; a possible D gene is TRBD1 (5 bases). Germline CDR1 SGDLS, CDR2 YYNGEE. This CDR3 is built from 13 residues. With 4 bases removed from V and 6 bases from J, the gap between germline ends came to 10 bases.

V gene TRBV27 combines with J gene TRBJ2-2; no clear D. The CDR3 runs 16 residues. V was cut by 6 bases and J by 3 bases, with 17 bases left in between. Looked up from germline, CDR1 is MNHEY and CDR2 is SMNVEV (reference sequence). This CDR3 reads CASSLEVKNDTGELFF. In nucleotides, the CDR3 is TGTGCCAGCAGCCTCGAGGTCAAGAATGACACCGGGGAGCTGTTTTTT.

The V gene is TRBV20-1, the J gene TRBJ1-1; 9 bases match TRBD1. The germline V gene has CDR1 DFQATT and CDR2 SNEGSKA (reference sequence). After removal of 6 bases from V and 11 bases from J, the junction contained 7 bases not matched to a gene. This CDR3 region has 11 residues. For the CDR3, the DNA is TGCAGTGCCCAGACAGGGGGAGGCGCTTTCTTT. It translates to CSAQTGGGAFF.

This clone was seen only a few times. The genes are TRBV6-1 and TRBJ2-5; the D gene is possibly TRBD2 (6 bases). Deletions cut 4 bases from V and 1 base from J, with 16 bases between. The V gene's germline CDR1 is MNHNS and CDR2 SASEGT. This CDR3 contains 16 residues. The CDR3 loop reads CASSGPSRERQETQYF. The CDR3 DNA follows: TGTGCCAGCAGTGGCCCTAGCCGGGAGCGCCAAGAGACCCAGTACTTC.

The gene calls are TRBV6-5 and TRBJ2-2; D is perhaps TRBD2 (6 bases). Germline-derived CDR1 and CDR2 are MNHEY and SVGAGI. V gave up 7 bases and J gave up 7 bases, with 19 bases separating them. The CDR3 length is 15 residues. The CDR3 DNA reads TGTGCCAGCACCCCCAGGACGGGAGAAGGCGGGGAGCTGTTTTTT. Residues: CASTPRTGEGGELFF.

The V gene is TRBV5-6, the J gene TRBJ2-3; TRBD1 aligns across 8 bases. V gave up 3 bases and J gave up 1 base; unmatched junction bases: 7. The CDR3 is 16 amino acids. Germline V lookup: CDR1 SGHDT, CDR2 YYEEEE. The CDR3 spells CASSSTPTGGTDTQYF. CDR3 bases: TGTGCCAGCAGCTCAACCCCGACAGGGGGCACAGATACGCAGTATTTT.

The gene calls are TRBV14 and TRBJ2-1; 8 nucleotides line up with TRBD2. Per germline, CDR1 SGHDN and CDR2 FVKESK. Unmatched junction bases numbered 10, after V lost 0 bases and J lost 6 bases. The CDR3 totals 17 residues. The CDR3 protein is CASSQDRKRESPNEQFF. In DNA, the CDR3 is TGTGCCAGCAGCCAAGATCGGAAGCGGGAGAGCCCCAATGAGCAGTTCTTC.

Concerning this clone: At the DNA level, this CDR3 is encoded by other sequences in the same sample as well. The V call is TRBV27, the J call TRBJ2-3; D may be TRBD2 (6 bases). CDR3 length: 14 residues. The V end was cut by 3 bases, the J end by 1 base, with 8 bases between. From germline, CDR1 is MNHEY and CDR2 SMNVEV (reference sequence). This CDR3 reads CASSLGLGTDTQYF. CDR3 nucleotide sequence: TGTGCCAGCAGTTTGGGACTGGGCACAGATACGCAGTATTTT.

This clone has only a few counts. The genes are TRBV7-2 and TRBJ2-5, with TRBD2 matching 15 bases. There are 18 residues in the CDR3. Germline V gene lookup returns CDR1 SGHTA and CDR2 FQGNSA. J was trimmed by 5 bases and V by 5 bases; bases with no gene match: 12. CDR3 sequence reads: CASSIGTSGRIAWETQYF. Written as DNA, the CDR3 is TGTGCCAGCAGCATCGGGACTAGCGGGAGGATCGCGTGGGAGACCCAGTACTTC.

This sequence joins TRBV2 and TRBJ2-5; TRBD2 is a possible D gene (7 bases). Germline CDR1 reads SNHLY; CDR2 reads FYNNEI. The germline V and J ends were trimmed by 6 bases and 3 bases, with 26 bases remaining between them. The CDR3 spans 18 residues. The CDR3 DNA sequence: TGTGCCAGCAGGCACGCAACTAGCGATAAGAAGGGGGAAGAGACCCAGTACTTC. Translating gives CASRHATSDKKGEETQYF.

In this sample, this clone turned up a few times. V is TRBV19 and J is TRBJ2-3; 7 nucleotides agree with TRBD2. The V gene's germline CDR1 is LNHDA and CDR2 SQIVND (reference sequence). V was pared by 4 bases and J by 4 bases, with 14 bases of the junction left unmatched. This CDR3 spans 17 amino acids. The CDR3 DNA sequence: TGTGCCAGTAGTAGAACCGGGACTAACAATAGATCAGATACGCAGTATTTT. This gives the protein CASSRTGTNNRSDTQYF.

The chain links TRBV5-1 to TRBJ2-5, with a possible D match to TRBD2 (5 bases). Matching the DNA end better, TRBJ2-7 makes the J call doubtful. The CDR3 has 16 residues. Germline V CDR1 and CDR2: SGHRS, YFSETQ. CDR3 nucleotides: TGCGCCAGCAGCCCGGAGAGGGAGCAGAAGGGCTACGAGCAGTACTTC. This codes for CASSPEREQKGYEQYF.

The chain joins TRBV7-3 to TRBJ2-1, with 11 nucleotides matching TRBD2. CDR1 is SGHTA, CDR2 FQGTGA, per germline. After removal of 5 bases from V and 0 bases from J, the junction contained 3 bases not matched to a gene. The CDR3 consists of 16 residues. The CDR3: CASSGGLAGSYNEQFF. In nucleotides, the CDR3 is TGTGCCAGCAGCGGAGGACTAGCGGGCTCCTACAATGAGCAGTTCTTC.

The chain joins TRBV4-2 to TRBJ2-7; the D is unclear. Germline V CDR1 and CDR2: LGHNA, YNFKEQ. Deletions cut 0 bases from V and 2 bases from J, with 11 bases between. The CDR3 runs 15 residues. The CDR3 DNA sequence: TGTGCCAGCAGCCAAGATCCAGGCGATACCTACGAGCAGTACTTC. Translating it yields CASSQDPGDTYEQYF.

Only one count was recorded for this clone. The CDR3 loop is CASSRSRDRGKLGNQPQHF. As DNA, the CDR3 is TGTGCCAGCAGTCGAAGCCGGGACAGGGGTAAATTGGGCAATCAGCCCCAGCATTTT. This chain links TRBV7-8 with TRBJ1-5, with 10 bases fitting TRBD1. Germline-derived CDR1 and CDR2 are SGHVS and FQNEAQ. The junction had 16 bases not matched to a gene; V was cut back by 6 bases and J by 2 bases. The CDR3 extends over 19 amino acids.

V usage is TRBV7-9 and J usage is TRBJ1-2; D remains ambiguous. The CDR3 covers 13 residues. CDR1 SEHNR and CDR2 FQNEAQ come from the germline V gene (reference sequence). Trimming removed 5 bases at V and 5 bases at J, with 12 bases between. Here the CDR3 reads CASSPPLRYGYTF. The CDR3 DNA follows: TGTGCCAGCAGCCCCCCCTTGAGGTATGGCTACACCTTC.

This clone has just a few counts. The chain carries TRBV4-3 and TRBJ2-7; TRBD2 matches at 8 bases. Trimming removed 0 bases from V and 5 bases from J; junction bases left unmatched: 12. Germline loops: CDR1 LGHNA, CDR2 YSLEER. The CDR3 runs 17 residues. CDR3 residues: CASSQEGKPAGVDEQYF. DNA for the CDR3: TGCGCCAGCAGCCAAGAAGGGAAGCCAGCGGGAGTGGACGAGCAGTACTTC.

V is TRBV9 and J is TRBJ2-1; TRBD2 aligns across 8 bases. From germline, CDR1 is SGDLS and CDR2 YYNGEE. Trimming at V came to 6 bases and at J to 7 bases, leaving 12 bases not matched to a gene. This CDR3 comprises 15 residues. The CDR3 nucleotides are TGTGCCAGCACCAGAGGACTAGCACTGGAAAATGAGCAGTTCTTC. As protein: CASTRGLALENEQFF.

The chain carries TRBV7-9 and TRBJ1-1, with 10 bases identical to TRBD1. Germline V gene lookup returns CDR1 SEHNR and CDR2 FQNEAQ (reference sequence). With 5 bases clipped from V and 6 bases from J, the junction kept 6 bases outside the gene matches. The CDR3 runs 14 residues. The CDR3 region is CASSGDRGEAEAFF. The CDR3 coding sequence is TGTGCCAGCAGCGGGGACAGGGGAGAGGCTGAAGCTTTCTTT.

The chain carries TRBV9 and TRBJ2-3; TRBD2 is a possible D gene (5 bases). The germline CDR1 and CDR2 sequences are SGDLS and YYNGEE. The CDR3 extends over 17 amino acids. Trimming left V 1 base short and J 0 bases short, with 15 bases between. The CDR3 sequence: CASSVRQAVFSTDTQYF. The CDR3 DNA reads TGTGCCAGCAGCGTAAGACAAGCGGTCTTTAGCACAGATACGCAGTATTTT.

J is TRBJ2-2 and V is TRBV9; 10 bases match TRBD2. V shed 2 bases, J shed 0 bases, and the junction held 10 bases outside the gene matches. The CDR3 is made up of 19 amino acids. Looked up from germline, CDR1 is SGDLS and CDR2 is YYNGEE. CDR3 coding DNA: TGTGCCAGCAGCGTCCGTAGAGATGGACTAGCGGCGAACACCGGGGAGCTGTTTTTT. Protein sequence: CASSVRRDGLAANTGELFF. Using reference TRBV9 and TRBJ2-2 for the parts outside the CDR3, the full variable domain is DSGVTQTPKHLITATGQRVTLRCSPRSGDLSVYWYQQSLDQGLQFLIQYYNGEERAKGNILERFSAQQFPDLHSELNLSSLELGDSALYFCASSVRRDGLAANTGELFFGEGSRLTVL.

The genes are TRBV19 and TRBJ1-1; perhaps TRBD1 as D (6 bases). CDR3 size: 16 residues. CDR1 and CDR2 from the germline V gene are LNHDA and SQIVND (reference sequence). V gave up 3 bases and J gave up 1 base, with 15 bases separating them. The CDR3: CASSINRDTQNTEAFF. CDR3 coding DNA: TGTGCCAGTAGTATCAACCGGGACACGCAGAACACTGAAGCTTTCTTT.

The rearrangement links TRBV13 to TRBJ1-1; 8 bases align to TRBD1. V gave up 8 bases and J gave up 4 bases; unmatched junction bases: 6. Germline-derived CDR1 and CDR2 are PRHDT and FYEKMQ (reference sequence). The CDR3 runs to 13 residues. The CDR3 sequence is CASVETGVTEAFF. The CDR3 DNA sequence: TGTGCCAGCGTCGAGACAGGGGTCACTGAAGCTTTCTTT.

Only one count was recorded for this clone. Compared with germline, one end of the junction differs, possibly owing to a read error. The rearrangement links TRBV6-6 to TRBJ2-5; D gene uncertain. There are 13 residues in the CDR3. Germline V lookup: CDR1 MNHNY, CDR2 SVGAGI (reference sequence). The CDR3 DNA sequence: TGTGCCAGCAGTGACTCGGGCCCCCAAACCCAGTACTTC. It encodes CASSDSGPQTQYF.

The rearrangement joins TRBV7-8 to TRBJ2-7, with 8 bases aligning to TRBD1. The V gene end was trimmed by 2 bases and the J gene end by 5 bases; junction bases not matched to a gene: 8. This CDR3 is built from 15 residues. CDR1 is SGHVS, CDR2 FQNEAQ, per germline. The CDR3 bases are TGTGCCAGCAGCTTATTACACAGGGGGACCCACGAGCAGTACTTC. It translates to CASSLLHRGTHEQYF.

The chain is built from TRBV18 and TRBJ1-2; D is undetermined. Germline CDR1 is KGHSH and CDR2 is LQKENI. With 0 bases removed from V and 4 bases from J, the gap between germline ends came to 6 bases. The CDR3 sequence is 13 residues long. The CDR3: CASSPPGSYGYTF. The CDR3 bases are TGTGCCAGCTCACCACCAGGGAGCTATGGCTACACCTTC.

This chain joins TRBV5-6 and TRBJ2-6; D ambiguous. CDR1 and CDR2 (germline): SGHDT, YYEEEE. V was pared by 2 bases and J by 2 bases, with 8 bases between. This CDR3 has 15 residues. CDR3 in DNA: TGTGCCAGCAGCTTTCAGATCCCTGGGGCCAACGTCCTGACTTTC. This translates into CASSFQIPGANVLTF.

The chain combines TRBV7-9 with TRBJ2-2; no clear D. The CDR3 has 16 amino acids. CDR1 SEHNR and CDR2 FQNEAQ come from the germline V gene (reference sequence). Trimming shortened V by 4 bases and J by 2 bases, and 14 bases separated the two germline ends. The CDR3 DNA reads TGTGCCAGCAGCTCAAAATGGCTCCCCAACACCGGGGAGCTGTTTTTT. Its protein product is CASSSKWLPNTGELFF.